The 26 T cell receptor beta chains below were found in one sample sequenced in a study of T-cell reconstitution after alpha-beta-depleted transplantation in children. The TCRbeta library incorporated unique molecular identifiers. TCRdb reanalysed the PCR reads using MiXCR and keeps one entry per CDR3 protein. The repertoire includes 350,000 to 500,000 distinct CDR3 sequences, around 46% of them detected once, and 27% sits in the top ten. Sequencing was performed on PBMCs, taken before TCRalphabeta/CD19-depleted stem cell transplant. The receptors here all came from a girl aged 2-9 years with aplastic anemia, due to receive a stem cell transplant.

This clonotype was picked up a small number of times. This rearrangement joins TRBV12-3 or TRBV12-4 to TRBJ2-5; D may match TRBD1 or TRBD2 (6 bases each). The V end was cut by 5 bases, the J end by 4 bases, with 20 bases between. The CDR3 consists of 16 residues. CDR3 region: CASSRGRQSQAETQYF. CDR3 coding DNA: TGTGCCAGCAGTCGGGGGCGACAGAGCCAGGCAGAGACCCAGTACTTC.

V usage is TRBV20-1 and J usage is TRBJ2-1; D not certain. This CDR3 comprises 16 residues. V was pared by 0 bases and J by 0 bases, with 12 bases between. CDR1 and CDR2 from the germline V gene are DFQATT and SNEGSKA (reference sequence). The CDR3 reads CSARDVRQVSYNEQFF. DNA for the CDR3: TGCAGTGCTAGAGATGTACGGCAGGTCTCCTACAATGAGCAGTTCTTC.

The CDR3 here is CATSRNSGYQYF. The CDR3 coding sequence is TGTGCCACCAGCAGAAATTCGGGGTACCAGTACTTC. The chain is built from TRBV15 and TRBJ2-5, with D possibly being TRBD2 (5 bases). V was cut by 2 bases and J by 10 bases, with 11 bases left in between. In germline, CDR1 is LNHNV, CDR2 YYDKDF (reference sequence). The CDR3 contains 12 residues.

This clonotype was detected only once. Its ends do not fully match the called genes, so a read error is possible. The chain links TRBV20-1 to TRBJ2-5; 9 bases match TRBD2. Germline assignment: CDR1 DFQATT and CDR2 SNEGSKA (reference sequence). The CDR3 sequence is 14 residues long. CDR3 sequence: CSASVAGDQKTQYF. For the CDR3, the DNA is TGCAGTGCTAGTGTAGCGGGAGACCAAAAGACCCAGTACTTC.

This clonotype was picked up many times. The chain carries TRBV12-3 or TRBV12-4 and TRBJ2-3; D is undetermined. The V and J ends lost 6 bases and 3 bases respectively, with 4 bases between them. CDR3 length: 11 residues. The CDR3 DNA sequence: TGTGCCAGCAGAATTACAGATACGCAGTATTTT. Translation gives CASRITDTQYF.

This clonotype was counted many times. This chain connects TRBV19 to TRBJ2-6, with 8 positions matching TRBD1. The CDR3 sequence is 22 residues long. The ends lost 4 bases at V and 3 bases at J; junction bases unmatched: 23. Germline CDR1 reads LNHDA; CDR2 reads SQIVND (reference sequence). The CDR3 DNA is TGTGCCAGTAGTAACCCGCGGATTGTTCGGACAGGGAAAATTCGTGGGGCCAACGTCCTGACTTTC. Residues: CASSNPRIVRTGKIRGANVLTF.

The chain has TRBV9 and TRBJ2-2; no clear D. This CDR3 spans 12 amino acids. V lost 0 bases to trimming and J lost 8 bases, with 5 bases between them. The germline V gene has CDR1 SGDLS and CDR2 YYNGEE. CDR3 nucleotide sequence: TGTGCCAGCAGCGTAGAACTTGGGGAGCTGTTTTTT. Translated: CASSVELGELFF.

The V and J genes are TRBV28 and TRBJ2-7, with 9 bases fitting TRBD1. V was clipped by 6 bases and J by 4 bases; unmatched bases: 10. There are 15 residues in the CDR3. CDR1 and CDR2 from the germline V gene are MDHEN and SYDVKM. DNA for the CDR3: TGTGCCAGCAGCTCCGGGACAGGGAATGTGTACGAGCAGTACTTC. Protein product: CASSSGTGNVYEQYF.

The rearrangement joins TRBV27 to TRBJ2-1; 8 bases line up with TRBD1. Germline V gene data show CDR1 as MNHEY and CDR2 as SMNVEV (reference sequence). V gave up 7 bases and J gave up 9 bases; unmatched junction bases: 11. The CDR3 runs 14 residues. The CDR3 sequence: CASTDRGPYSEQFF. CDR3 nucleotides: TGTGCCAGCACAGACAGGGGCCCGTATAGTGAGCAGTTCTTC.

Here the CDR3 DNA reads TGTGCCTGCCAGGGGGCGACCTTCGCAGATACGCAGTATTTT. Translation gives CACQGATFADTQYF. V usage is TRBV30 and J usage is TRBJ2-3, with 8 bases lining up with TRBD1. V lost 6 bases, J lost 4 bases, and 9 bases stayed unmatched. CDR1 GTSNPN and CDR2 SVGIG come from the germline V gene (reference sequence). The CDR3 has 14 residues.

This clonotype was observed once. The chain links TRBV20-1 to TRBJ2-3, with D tentatively TRBD1 (6 bases). The ends were cut back, 7 bases at V and 2 bases at J, with 10 bases in the middle. This CDR3 comprises 12 residues. The germline CDR1 and CDR2 sequences are DFQATT and SNEGSKA (reference sequence). CDR3 bases: TGCAGTGACAGGGCCTTCACAGATACGCAGTATTTT. Translated, it gives CSDRAFTDTQYF.

This clonotype was observed at least ten times. The chain is built from TRBV6-4 and TRBJ2-2; D unresolved. V lost 6 bases and J lost 0, with 8 bases in between. Germline V gives CDR1 MRHNA, CDR2 SNTAGT. The CDR3 covers 14 residues. The CDR3 coding sequence is TGTGCCAGCAGCGTCTCCGCGAACACCGGGGAGCTGTTTTTT. Protein sequence: CASSVSANTGELFF.

V usage is TRBV4-2 and J usage is TRBJ2-2, with D unresolved. Germline-derived CDR1 and CDR2 are LGHNA and YNFKEQ. Trimming took off 0 bases at V and 4 bases at J, with 9 bases between the two ends. The CDR3 spans 15 residues. For the CDR3, the DNA is TGTGCCAGCAGCCAAGATAGTAGCCCCACCGGGGAGCTGTTTTTT. Translated: CASSQDSSPTGELFF.

The CDR3 loop is CASTWGQGANTEAFF. In DNA form, the CDR3 reads TGCGCCAGCACCTGGGGACAGGGGGCAAACACTGAAGCTTTCTTT. The chain carries TRBV5-1 and TRBJ1-1, with TRBD1 matching over 12 bases. The CDR3 runs to 15 residues. After removal of 6 bases from V and 2 bases from J, the junction contained 5 bases not matched to a gene. The germline V gene has CDR1 SGHRS and CDR2 YFSETQ.

With respect to this clonotype: A much more abundant neighbour one base away suggests this may be a read error. The chain carries TRBV5-1 and TRBJ1-1, with TRBD1 as a possible D gene (5 bases). The CDR3 covers 14 residues. The germline gives CDR1 SGHRS, CDR2 YFSETQ. In nucleotides, the CDR3 is TGCGCCAGCCGCTTGTCGCAGGGGAACACTGAAGCTTTCTTT. Its translation is CASRLSQGNTEAFF.

This chain connects TRBV29-1 to TRBJ2-3; D perhaps matches TRBD1 (6 bases). There are 13 residues in the CDR3. From germline, CDR1 is SQVTM and CDR2 ANQGSEA. The DNA of the CDR3 is TGCAGTGACACCGGGACAAAGGCAGATACGCAGTATTTT. It yields the protein CSDTGTKADTQYF.

The chain has TRBV24-1 and TRBJ1-5, with D unclear. V gave up 4 bases and J gave up 2 bases, with 14 bases separating them. From germline, CDR1 is KGHDR and CDR2 SFDVKD. The CDR3 totals 16 residues. As DNA, the CDR3 is TGTGCCACCAGTGAAGCAAGCCCGAGCGGCAATCAGCCCCAGCATTTT. Its translation: CATSEASPSGNQPQHF.

This rearrangement joins TRBV5-4 to TRBJ2-2, with D unresolved. Germline CDR1 and CDR2: SGHNT and YYREEE (reference sequence). Trimming left V 0 bases short and J 7 bases short, with 7 bases between. The CDR3 is made up of 13 amino acids. The CDR3 loop reads CASSLGVDGELFF. CDR3 DNA sequence: TGTGCCAGCAGCTTGGGGGTGGACGGGGAGCTGTTTTTT.

This chain joins TRBV29-1 and TRBJ1-2, with 9 bases lining up with TRBD1. This CDR3 has 13 amino acids. With V trimmed by 6 bases and J by 8 bases, 10 bases remained unmatched. Germline V CDR1 and CDR2: SQVTM, ANQGSEA. The chain's CDR3 is CSVVTGGLGGYTF. For the CDR3, the DNA is TGCAGCGTGGTCACAGGGGGCTTAGGGGGCTACACCTTC.

Only a few counts were recorded for this clonotype. The chain couples TRBV27 to TRBJ2-1; tentative D call: TRBD1 (6 bases). The CDR3 runs 14 residues. Trimming pared 3 bases from V and 7 bases from J, leaving 13 bases between. Germline loops: CDR1 MNHEY, CDR2 SMNVEV (reference sequence). The CDR3 nucleotides read TGTGCCAGCAGTTTCACAGGGTCGGGGAATGAGCAGTTCTTC. This encodes CASSFTGSGNEQFF.

The chain links TRBV5-6 to TRBJ2-3, with 7 nucleotides matching TRBD1. Per germline, CDR1 SGHDT and CDR2 YYEEEE. The CDR3 runs to 11 residues. After removal of 6 bases from V and 9 bases from J, the junction contained 4 bases not matched to a gene. The chain's CDR3 is CASTLTGTQYF. The CDR3 coding sequence is TGTGCCAGCACCCTGACAGGGACGCAGTATTTT.

The rearrangement joins TRBV20-1 to TRBJ2-4, with D possibly TRBD1 on 5 matching bases. The CDR3 sequence is 13 residues long. Trimming shortened V by 2 bases and J by 2 bases, and 7 bases separated the two germline ends. Germline assignment: CDR1 DFQATT and CDR2 SNEGSKA (reference sequence). The CDR3 DNA is TGCAGTGCTAGATACAGGCCCAAAAACATTCAGTACTTC. The encoded protein is CSARYRPKNIQYF.

The chain carries TRBV20-1 and TRBJ2-7, with D perhaps matching TRBD2 (6 bases). The CDR3 is 14 residues long. Germline CDR1 and CDR2: DFQATT and SNEGSKA (reference sequence). The V end was cut by 0 bases, the J end by 0 bases, with 9 bases between. The CDR3 nucleotides read TGCAGTGCTAGAGATATGGGGGGCTCCTACGAGCAGTACTTC. Encoded protein: CSARDMGGSYEQYF.

The chain uses TRBV20-1 and TRBJ1-5; weak D call: TRBD1 (5 bases). Per the germline V gene, CDR1 is DFQATT and CDR2 is SNEGSKA (reference sequence). The CDR3 length is 14 residues. V lost 4 bases and J 3 bases, leaving 13 bases between the germline ends. CDR3 DNA sequence: TGCAGTGCTAAAGACAGCACCGCCAATCAGCCCCAGCATTTT. The encoded protein is CSAKDSTANQPQHF.

This clonotype has just a few counts. The genes are TRBV27 and TRBJ1-1; D is ambiguous. The CDR3 consists of 13 residues. Per the germline V gene, CDR1 is MNHEY and CDR2 is SMNVEV (reference sequence). V was cut by 2 bases and J by 7 bases, with 11 bases left in between. For the CDR3, the DNA is TGTGCCAGCAGTTTAGATGGACGGTATGAAGCTTTCTTT. Amino acids: CASSLDGRYEAFF.

The rearrangement joins TRBV5-1 to TRBJ1-1, with 8 bases fitting TRBD1. Germline-derived CDR1 and CDR2 are SGHRS and YFSETQ. The V gene end was trimmed by 4 bases and the J gene end by 4 bases; junction bases not matched to a gene: 6. This CDR3 spans 14 amino acids. The CDR3 loop reads CASSLADRATEAFF. The CDR3 nucleotides are TGCGCCAGCAGCCTGGCGGACAGGGCCACTGAAGCTTTCTTT.